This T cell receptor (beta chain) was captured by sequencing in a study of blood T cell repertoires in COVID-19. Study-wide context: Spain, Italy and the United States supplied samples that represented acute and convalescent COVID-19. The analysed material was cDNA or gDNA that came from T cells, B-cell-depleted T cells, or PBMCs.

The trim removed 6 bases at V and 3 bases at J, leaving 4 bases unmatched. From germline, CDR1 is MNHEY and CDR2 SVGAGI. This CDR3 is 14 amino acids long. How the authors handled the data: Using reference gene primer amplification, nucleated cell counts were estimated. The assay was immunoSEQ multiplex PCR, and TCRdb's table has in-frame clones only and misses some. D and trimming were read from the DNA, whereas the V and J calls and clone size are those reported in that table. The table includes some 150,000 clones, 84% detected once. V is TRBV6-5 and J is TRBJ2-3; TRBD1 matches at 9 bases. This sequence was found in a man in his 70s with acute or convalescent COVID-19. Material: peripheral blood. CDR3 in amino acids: CASSRDRETDTQYF. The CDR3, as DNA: TGTGCCAGCAGCCGGGACAGGGAAACAGATACGCAGTATTTT.